A selection of T cell receptor beta chains follows, all from one sample in a study of T cell responses to AZD1222 COVID-19 vaccine. TCRdb keeps only in-frame clones here, not all; method: immunoSEQ multiplex PCR. The table has about 83,000 clones, more than 75% seen once; the top ten hold approximately 9%. The sequenced sample was peripheral blood, obtained on day 0 of AZD1222 vaccination. Receptors originate from an adult in good health. Both conserved end residues are part of each CDR3. The order of the fields is D gene, clone size, J gene, V gene, CDR3 protein, CDR3 DNA. D genes are given only for firm matches. Clone size, where shown, is once, few, many, or a class for clones that have expanded.

TRBD2 | once | TRBJ2-2 | TRBV10-3 | CAISGTSGGAGELFF | TGTGCCATCAGCGGGACTAGCGGGGGGGCAGGAGAGCTGTTTTTT
. | . | TRBJ1-3 | TRBV6-5 | CASSYLGSSRNTIYF | TGTGCCAGCAGTTACTTAGGGTCTTCTAGAAACACCATATATTTT
. | . | TRBJ2-1 | TRBV14 | CASSQDTWYNEQFF | TGTGCCAGCAGCCAAGATACTTGGTACAATGAGCAGTTCTTC
. | . | TRBJ2-5 | TRBV30 | CAWSVGTGPIQYF | TGTGCCTGGAGCGTGGGGACGGGGCCGATACAGTACTTC
. | . | TRBJ1-3 | TRBV6-6 | CAARRGGSGNTIYF | TGTGCCGCGCGGAGGGGAGGCTCTGGAAACACCATATATTTT
TRBD2 | . | TRBJ2-7 | TRBV2 | CASSGTSGIYEQYF | TGTGCCAGCAGTGGGACTAGCGGAATCTACGAGCAGTACTTC
TRBD1 | . | TRBJ2-1 | TRBV24-1 | CATSDPGGYNDEQFF | TGTGCCACCAGTGATCCAGGGGGATACAACGATGAGCAGTTCTTC
. | . | TRBJ1-2 | TRBV7-2 | CASSLAQGGNGYTF | TGTGCCAGCAGCTTAGCGCAGGGCGGGAATGGCTACACCTTC
. | . | TRBJ1-5 | TRBV29-1 | CSVRLDPRQPQHF | TGCAGCGTCCGTTTGGACCCTCGACAGCCCCAGCATTTT
. | . | TRBJ2-7 | TRBV19 | CASSKSAGASYEQYF | TGTGCCAGTAGCAAATCGGCAGGGGCCTCCTACGAGCAGTACTTC
. | . | TRBJ2-2 | TRBV9 | CASSVPLGGNTGELFF | TGTGCCAGCAGCGTACCCTTGGGGGGTAACACCGGGGAGCTGTTTTTT
. | once | TRBJ1-1 | TRBV3-1/TRBV3-2 | CASSRGGLLAFF | TGTGCCAGCAGCCGGGGGGGCCTGCTGGCTTTCTTT
. | . | TRBJ1-2 | TRBV7-9 | CASSLPRVGYTF | TGTGCCAGCAGCTTACCCAGGGTTGGCTACACCTTC
TRBD2 | . | TRBJ2-2 | TRBV24-1 | CATSDFTSGSDTGELFF | TGTGCCACCAGTGATTTCACTAGCGGGAGTGACACCGGGGAGCTGTTTTTT
. | . | TRBJ1-2 | TRBV6-1 | CASSEAALYGYTF | TGTGCCAGCAGTGAAGCGGCACTCTATGGCTACACCTTC
. | . | TRBJ2-5 | TRBV5-1 | CASSLVPDQETQYF | TGCGCCAGCAGCTTGGTTCCAGATCAAGAGACCCAGTACTTC
TRBD1 | . | TRBJ1-1 | TRBV4-3 | CASSQGDRGNTEAFF | TGCGCCAGCAGCCAAGGGGACAGGGGGAACACTGAAGCTTTCTTT
. | . | TRBJ1-3 | TRBV21-1 | CASSKNLHRNTIYF | TGTGCCAGCAGCAAAAACCTCCACCGGAACACCATATATTTT
TRBD1 | . | TRBJ2-7 | TRBV29-1 | CSATDRGLGEQYF | TGCAGCGCTACGGACAGGGGGCTGGGCGAGCAGTACTTC
. | . | TRBJ2-3 | TRBV5-8 | CASSLARAPFDTQYF | TGTGCCAGCAGCTTGGCGAGGGCCCCTTTTGATACGCAGTATTTT
. | . | TRBJ2-1 | TRBV7-2 | CASSLALATSSYNEQFF | TGTGCCAGCAGCTTAGCTCTGGCGACTAGTTCCTACAATGAGCAGTTCTTC
TRBD2 | . | TRBJ2-1 | TRBV9 | CASSVAGSGTSGKNEQFF | TGTGCCAGCAGCGTAGCTGGTTCAGGGACTAGCGGGAAGAATGAGCAGTTCTTC
. | . | TRBJ2-1 | TRBV7-9 | CASSPQNEQFF | TGTGCCAGCAGCCCACAAAATGAGCAGTTCTTC
. | . | TRBJ2-7 | TRBV4-1 | CASSQDGGGLYEQYF | TGCGCCAGCAGCCAAGATGGGGGGGGCCTCTACGAGCAGTACTTC
. | . | TRBJ1-1 | TRBV9 | CASSVVHGAPTEAFF | TGTGCCAGCAGCGTCGTCCATGGGGCGCCCACTGAAGCTTTCTTT
. | few | TRBJ1-5 | TRBV30 | CAWSEGNGGNQPQHF | TGTGCCTGGAGTGAGGGGAACGGGGGCAATCAGCCCCAGCATTTT
. | . | TRBJ2-6 | TRBV12-5 | CASASSGANVLTF | TGTGCTAGTGCTAGCTCTGGGGCCAACGTCCTGACTTTC
. | once | TRBJ1-3 | TRBV30 | CAWSGTSSGNTIYF | TGTGCCTGGAGTGGCACTAGCTCTGGAAACACCATATATTTT
. | . | TRBJ1-1 | TRBV18 | CASSPLGGAFF | TGTGCCAGCTCACCCCTGGGGGGAGCTTTCTTT
. | . | TRBJ1-2 | TRBV5-1 | CASSERSYGYTF | TGCGCCAGCAGCGAGCGGAGCTATGGCTACACCTTC
. | . | TRBJ1-3 | TRBV28 | CASSKGEGRNTIYF | TGTGCCAGCAGCAAGGGGGAGGGGCGAAACACCATATATTTT
TRBD1 | . | TRBJ1-3 | TRBV6-2/TRBV6-3 | CASSWDRMYTIYF | TGTGCCAGCAGTTGGGACAGGATGTACACCATATATTTT
. | few | TRBJ1-5 | TRBV19 | CASKTQAGNQPQHF | TGTGCCAGTAAAACTCAGGCGGGCAATCAGCCCCAGCATTTT
. | . | TRBJ2-2 | TRBV24-1 | CATSDSTGTLATGELFF | TGTGCCACCAGTGATTCTACCGGGACCCTAGCGACCGGGGAGCTGTTTTTT
TRBD2 | . | TRBJ2-7 | TRBV4-2 | CASSQERAGEGYEQYF | TGTGCCAGCAGCCAAGAAAGAGCGGGAGAGGGCTACGAGCAGTACTTC
. | . | TRBJ2-2 | TRBV14 | CASSQPSPGELFF | TGTGCCAGCAGCCAACCTTCTCCCGGGGAGCTGTTTTTT
. | . | TRBJ2-3 | TRBV9 | CASSVADSSDTQYF | TGTGCCAGCAGCGTAGCCGACTCGTCAGATACGCAGTATTTT
. | . | TRBJ2-6 | TRBV28 | CASSFVGRSGANVLTF | TGTGCCAGCAGTTTCGTCGGCCGCTCTGGGGCCAACGTCCTGACTTTC
. | . | TRBJ2-3 | TRBV27 | CASSGVSLITDTQYF | TGTGCCAGCAGCGGAGTGAGCCTGATCACAGATACGCAGTATTTT
TRBD2 | few | TRBJ2-3 | TRBV6-6 | CASSYERGDMYF | TGTGCCAGCAGTTATGAGCGGGGGGACATGTATTTT
. | once | TRBJ2-1 | TRBV13 | CASSLESQPMLQFF | TGTGCCAGCAGCTTAGAGTCCCAACCAATGCTGCAGTTCTTC
. | few | TRBJ2-1 | TRBV7-9 | CASSPYGTPSYNEQFF | TGTGCCAGCAGCCCATATGGGACTCCCTCCTACAATGAGCAGTTCTTC
TRBD2 | few | TRBJ2-5 | TRBV5-1 | CASSRGTRTIQETQYF | TGCGCCAGCAGCCGAGGGACTAGGACCATCCAAGAGACCCAGTACTTC
. | few | TRBJ2-1 | TRBV21-1 | CASSERRGGRVYNEQFF | TGTGCCAGCAGCGAAAGACGAGGCGGGAGGGTTTACAATGAGCAGTTCTTC
. | few | TRBJ2-1 | TRBV7-2 | CASSPSRMRVSEQFF | TGTGCCAGCAGCCCCAGCCGTATGCGGGTTAGTGAGCAGTTCTTC
TRBD2 | . | TRBJ2-7 | TRBV7-2 | CASSLGGTIPYEQYF | TGTGCCAGCAGCTTGGGAGGGACTATACCCTACGAGCAGTACTTC
. | . | TRBJ1-2 | TRBV5-1 | CASSLDSNYGYTF | TGCGCCAGCAGCTTGGATAGTAACTATGGCTACACCTTC
. | . | TRBJ1-2 | TRBV3-1/TRBV3-2 | CASSQVSNYGYTF | TGTGCCAGCAGCCAAGTTTCCAACTATGGCTACACCTTC
. | once | TRBJ1-1 | TRBV2 | CASSRGENTEAFF | TGTGCCAGCAGTCGAGGGGAAAACACTGAAGCTTTCTTT
TRBD1 | . | TRBJ2-2 | TRBV4-1 | CASSLRQGGQLNTGELFF | TGCGCCAGCAGCCTGAGACAGGGGGGCCAACTGAACACCGGGGAGCTGTTTTTT
. | . | TRBJ1-2 | TRBV15 | CATSIPIGYGYTF | TGTGCCACCAGCATTCCTATCGGGTATGGCTACACCTTC